The sequence of this T cell receptor beta chain was determined in a study of T cells in Graves' hyperthyroidism and ophthalmopathy. The CDR3 has 14 amino acids. The trim removed 0 bases at V and 4 bases at J, leaving 0 bases unmatched. CDR1 is SGHTA and CDR2 is FQGNSA in the germline V gene. The investigators amplified TCR beta CDR3 regions from RNA transcripts. The primer set for the first-round RT-PCR of the TCR CDR3 was HTBI. TCRdb independently ran MiXCR on the multiplex PCR reads; one entry per CDR3 protein. The sample holds fewer than 550,000 distinct CDR3 sequences, less than 25% seen once. Study results and limitations: The model's output predicted ophthalmopathy at a median of 6.5 months prior to onset. Most clonotypes expanded in thyroid above 0.001 were likewise present in blood.

Diagnoses rested on clinical symptoms, serum thyroxine and TRAb, thyroid ultrasound and orbital computed tomography. This clonotype came up many times. Antigen unknown. Input material: blood. The chain uses TRBV7-2 and TRBJ2-5, with 9 bases identical to TRBD2. This TCR was recovered from a woman in her thirties with Graves' ophthalmopathy. The CDR3 protein is CASSLARGGETQYF. The CDR3 DNA follows: TGTGCCAGCAGCTTAGCGCGGGGGGGAGAGACCCAGTACTTC.